This note documents a single TCR beta chain sequence. This entry comes from a study of blood T cell repertoires in COVID-19. Study in general: Samples taken during acute and convalescent COVID-19 were collected in the United States, Italy and Spain.

All enrollees were roughly 18 to 100 years old and from under 25 US areas. The germline gives CDR1 SGHAT, CDR2 FQNNGV. The CDR3 covers 14 residues. The ends were cut back, 0 bases at V and 0 bases at J, with 6 bases in the middle. Only in-frame clones appear in the TCRdb table, and some are missing; sequencing was by immunoSEQ multiplex PCR. The table includes a few hundred thousand clones, 80% to 90% detected once. The chain has TRBV11-2 and TRBJ2-7; D ambiguous. The sequenced material came from PBMCs or T cells enriched from blood (not recorded which). The sequence was collected from a man between 18 and 29 years old who had recovered from COVID-19. Here the CDR3 DNA reads TGTGCCAGCAGCTTAGAGCCAGGCTCCTACGAGCAGTACTTC. It yields the protein CASSLEPGSYEQYF.